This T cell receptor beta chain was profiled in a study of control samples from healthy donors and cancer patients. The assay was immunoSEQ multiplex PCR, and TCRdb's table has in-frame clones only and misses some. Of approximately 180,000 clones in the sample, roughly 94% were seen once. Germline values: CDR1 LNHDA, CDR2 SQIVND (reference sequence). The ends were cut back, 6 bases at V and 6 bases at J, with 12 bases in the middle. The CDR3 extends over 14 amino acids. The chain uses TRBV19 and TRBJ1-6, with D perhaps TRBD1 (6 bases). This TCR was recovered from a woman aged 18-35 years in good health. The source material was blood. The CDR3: CASSPSRGNSPLHF. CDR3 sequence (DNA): TGTGCCAGTAGCCCAAGCAGGGGTAATTCACCCCTCCACTTT.